Sequencing of this T cell receptor beta chain was carried out in a study of brain T cells in children with intractable seizures. Study conclusions and caveats: HCMV serostatus was not known, and viral specificity came from CDR3 similarity only. Pre- and post-surgery blood differed in depth, so pre-surgery absences may be undersampling.

The CDR3 length is 14 residues. The germline V gene encodes CDR1 MNHEY and CDR2 SMNVEV (reference sequence). With 3 bases clipped from V and 6 bases from J, the junction kept 5 bases outside the gene matches. Profiling relied on immunoSEQ multiplex PCR, and the TCRdb table lists in-frame clones only, not all of them. The sample consists of some 76,000 clones, around 93% of them appearing once. Only cases whose brain tissue showed the highest T cell transcript signatures were sequenced. Patients received at least one anti-epileptic drug before surgery. On this clone itself: What it binds is not known.

This receptor was identified in a boy younger than two with tuberous sclerosis and intractable seizures. The chain combines TRBV27 with TRBJ1-2; 9 bases are shared with TRBD1. The sample was peripheral blood, taken at surgery. The CDR3: CASSFGGQGNGYTF. For the CDR3, the DNA is TGTGCCAGCAGTTTTGGGGGACAGGGCAATGGCTACACCTTC.